The rows below give T cell receptor beta chains drawn from one sample of a study of shared clonotypes between healthy human individuals. Some clones are missing from TCRdb's copy, which holds only in-frame ones; the method was immunoSEQ multiplex PCR. This table holds millions of clones, around 96% found once. Sequencing used naive CD8+ T cells sorted from blood. The receptor source for this set is a man between 18 and 29 years old in good health. Each CDR3 is given with its conserved first and last residue. The D gene is left open where the match is weak. Size values are once, few and many counts, or a class for expanded clones, and some rows have none.

d_call | j_call | clone_size | v_call | cdr3_aa | cdr3_nt
. | TRBJ1-6 | . | TRBV30 | CAWRSQQSYNSPLHF | TGTGCCTGGAGGTCCCAACAGAGCTATAATTCACCCCTCCACTTT
TRBD2 | TRBJ2-1 | . | TRBV27 | CASSLTLAGGPHEQFF | TGTGCCAGCAGTTTAACCCTAGCGGGAGGCCCCCATGAGCAGTTCTTC
. | TRBJ2-2 | . | TRBV29-1 | CSAGRPNTGELFF | TGCAGCGCAGGCAGGCCGAACACCGGGGAGCTGTTTTTT
. | TRBJ1-1 | . | TRBV5-1 | CASSFYHDLNTEAFF | TGCGCCAGCAGCTTCTACCACGATCTGAACACTGAAGCTTTCTTT
. | TRBJ2-3 | . | TRBV2 | CASSAPAVSTDTQYF | TGTGCCAGCAGTGCCCCTGCGGTAAGCACAGATACGCAGTATTTT
. | TRBJ2-7 | . | TRBV19 | CASSLAGYYEQYF | TGTGCCAGTAGCCTCGCAGGGTACTACGAGCAGTACTTC
TRBD2 | TRBJ2-1 | . | TRBV5-6 | CASSLEGGLAYNEQFF | TGTGCCAGCAGTCTCGAGGGTGGACTAGCCTACAATGAGCAGTTCTTC
. | TRBJ2-1 | . | TRBV7-9 | CASSGSRERSYNEQFF | TGTGCCAGCAGCGGCTCCAGGGAACGCTCCTACAATGAGCAGTTCTTC
TRBD1 | TRBJ1-2 | . | TRBV27 | CASSFQTGWPYTF | TGTGCCAGCAGTTTCCAGACAGGGTGGCCCTACACCTTC
. | TRBJ2-7 | . | TRBV7-8 | CASSLMEGATF | TGTGCCAGCAGCTTAATGGAGGGGGCGACATTC
. | TRBJ1-1 | once | TRBV4-1 | CASSQERFGYELFTEAFF | TGCGCCAGCAGCCAAGAACGGTTCGGGTATGAACTTTTCACTGAAGCTTTCTTT
. | TRBJ1-5 | . | TRBV5-8 | CASSPRVIPNQPQHF | TGTGCCAGCAGCCCTCGTGTAATCCCAAATCAGCCCCAGCATTTT
. | TRBJ2-3 | . | TRBV30 | CAWSVTFSTTSTDTQYF | TGTGCCTGGAGTGTAACGTTTAGCACTACTAGCACAGATACGCAGTATTTT
. | TRBJ2-7 | once | TRBV5-4 | CASSLEWPSGSHEQYF | TGTGCCAGCAGCTTGGAGTGGCCTAGTGGCTCTCACGAGCAGTACTTC
. | TRBJ2-7 | . | TRBV10-2 | CASSESGYEQYF | TGCGCCAGCAGTGAAAGTGGGTACGAGCAGTACTTC
. | TRBJ2-1 | . | TRBV4-1 | CASSQGEGGEVEQFF | TGCGCCAGCAGCCAAGGTGAAGGGGGTGAAGTTGAGCAGTTCTTC
. | TRBJ2-3 | . | TRBV10-1 | CASPGFTSLTADTQYF | TGCGCCAGCCCAGGCTTCACTAGCCTTACCGCAGATACGCAGTATTTT
. | TRBJ1-5 | . | TRBV5-5 | CASSYEGNQPQHF | TGTGCCAGCAGCTATGAAGGCAATCAGCCCCAGCATTTT
TRBD1 | TRBJ2-7 | few | TRBV5-1 | CASSLGPGTAIYEQYF | TGCGCCAGCAGCTTGGGACCCGGGACAGCTATATACGAGCAGTACTTC
. | TRBJ2-7 | . | TRBV4-1 | CASSPSEGTYEQYF | TGCGCCAGCAGCCCCAGCGAAGGGACCTACGAGCAGTACTTC
TRBD2 | TRBJ2-7 | . | TRBV4-1 | CASSQAGGWEQYF | TGCGCCAGCAGCCAAGCGGGGGGTTGGGAGCAGTACTTC
. | TRBJ2-3 | . | TRBV9 | CASSPGRLTDTQYF | TGTGCCAGCAGTCCCGGGCGGCTCACAGATACGCAGTATTTT
. | TRBJ1-2 | . | TRBV4-1 | CASSQVGGWSGYTF | TGCGCCAGCAGCCAAGTTGGAGGGTGGAGTGGCTACACCTTC
TRBD2 | TRBJ2-5 | . | TRBV5-6 | CASSPGLAGGPETQYF | TGTGCCAGCAGCCCTGGACTAGCGGGAGGGCCAGAGACCCAGTACTTC
. | TRBJ2-1 | . | TRBV28 | CAITGTGHNEQFF | TGTGCCATTACCGGGACGGGCCACAATGAGCAGTTCTTC
. | TRBJ2-7 | . | TRBV5-1 | CASSSPGTPYEQYF | TGCGCCAGCAGCTCCCCCGGGACACCCTACGAGCAGTACTTC
. | TRBJ1-5 | . | TRBV6-1 | CASRKTGLNQPQHF | TGTGCCAGCAGGAAGACAGGTCTTAATCAGCCCCAGCATTTT
. | TRBJ2-7 | . | TRBV28 | CASSLSELREQYF | TGTGCCAGCAGTTTGTCGGAGCTCCGGGAGCAGTACTTC
TRBD1 | TRBJ2-7 | . | TRBV29-1 | CSVVGGQGLMRHSYEQYF | TGCAGCGTTGTTGGCGGACAGGGCCTCATGCGACATTCCTACGAGCAGTACTTC
. | TRBJ2-3 | . | TRBV5-4 | CASSLDDTDTQYF | TGTGCCAGCAGCTTGGATGACACAGATACGCAGTATTTT
. | TRBJ2-4 | . | TRBV7-9 | CASSPLQGSYIQYF | TGTGCCAGCAGCCCCCTTCAGGGGTCGTACATTCAGTACTTC
. | TRBJ2-7 | . | TRBV2 | CASSRVIADGPEQYF | TGTGCCAGCAGCCGGGTGATAGCGGATGGGCCCGAGCAGTACTTC
. | TRBJ2-7 | . | TRBV7-9 | CASSYGERYEQYF | TGTGCCAGCAGCTACGGGGAACGCTACGAGCAGTACTTC
. | TRBJ1-3 | . | TRBV13 | CASSGQTAPFGNTIYF | TGTGCCAGCAGCGGCCAGACTGCACCCTTTGGAAACACCATATATTTT
. | TRBJ1-6 | . | TRBV19 | CASSIEGNSPLHF | TGTGCCAGTAGTATAGAGGGTAATTCACCCCTCCACTTT
TRBD2 | TRBJ2-1 | . | TRBV2 | CASSEALLALYNEQFF | TGTGCCAGCAGTGAGGCTCTACTAGCGCTATACAATGAGCAGTTCTTC
TRBD1 | TRBJ2-1 | . | TRBV28 | CASSSTGEESYNEQFF | TGTGCCAGCAGTTCCACAGGGGAAGAATCCTACAATGAGCAGTTCTTC
. | TRBJ1-2 | . | TRBV6-5 | CASSYEDTPNYGYTF | TGTGCCAGCAGTTACGAGGACACTCCTAACTATGGCTACACCTTC
. | TRBJ1-4 | . | TRBV27 | CASRIDGGNEKLFF | TGTGCCAGCAGGATTGACGGTGGTAATGAAAAACTGTTTTTT
. | TRBJ2-2 | . | TRBV10-3 | CAISEIRTRETNTGELFF | TGTGCCATCAGTGAGATAAGGACGAGAGAAACGAACACCGGGGAGCTGTTTTTT